The 13 T cell receptor beta chains given below trace back to one sample, sequenced in a study of blood T cell repertoires in COVID-19. The method was immunoSEQ multiplex PCR; TCRdb's version includes in-frame clones alone and lacks a portion of them. The profile shows over 150,000 clones, roughly 81% of them singletons. The source material was peripheral blood. The receptors were sampled from a woman over 75 with COVID-19, enrolled during active disease.

The gene calls are TRBV28 and TRBJ2-7; a weak D match, TRBD2 (5 bases). V was shortened by 1 base and J by 4 bases, with 11 bases between the two germline ends. This CDR3 comprises 14 residues. Looked up from germline, CDR1 is MDHEN and CDR2 is SYDVKM. The DNA of the CDR3 is TGTGCCAGCAGTTTATCGGGGTGGGGTTACGAGCAGTACTTC. It translates to CASSLSGWGYEQYF. Looking up the rest from reference TRBV28 and TRBJ2-7 gives the full variable domain: DVKVTQSSRYLVKRTGEKVFLECVQDMDHENMFWYRQDPGLGLRLIYFSYDVKMKEKGDIPEGYSVSREKKERFSLILESASTNQTSMYLCASSLSGWGYEQYFGPGTRLTVT.

The V call is TRBV7-9, the J call TRBJ1-2; 7 nucleotides align to TRBD1. The CDR3 extends over 14 amino acids. V lost 6 bases to trimming and J lost 2 bases; unmatched junction nucleotides: 6. Germline V gene data show CDR1 as SEHNR and CDR2 as FQNEAQ (reference sequence). CDR3 bases: TGTGCCAGCAGACCTACAGGGGCGAACTATGGCTACACCTTC. Its translation: CASRPTGANYGYTF.

The V call is TRBV2, the J call TRBJ1-2; D is uncertain. CDR1 is SNHLY, CDR2 FYNNEI, per germline. The CDR3 contains 14 residues. V was shortened by 8 bases and J by 3 bases, with 16 bases between the two germline ends. The CDR3: CASSAGGFYYGYTF. DNA for the CDR3: TGTGCCAGCTCTGCCGGCGGGTTTTACTATGGCTACACCTTC.

This sequence joins TRBV7-9 and TRBJ1-1; TRBD1 matches at 7 bases. Germline CDR1 SEHNR, CDR2 FQNEAQ (reference sequence). After removal of 4 bases from V and 1 base from J, the junction contained 3 bases not matched to a gene. CDR3 size: 14 residues. DNA for the CDR3: TGTGCCAGCAGCTCCGACAGGGCGAACACTGAAGCTTTCTTT. Translated: CASSSDRANTEAFF. Combining the CDR3 with reference TRBV7-9 and TRBJ1-1 gives the whole variable domain DTGVSQNPRHKITKRGQNVTFRCDPISEHNRLYWYRQTLGQGPEFLTYFQNEAQLEKSRLLSDRFSAERPKGSFSTLEIQRTEQGDSAMYLCASSSDRANTEAFFGQGTRLTVV.

This clone was found many times. V usage is TRBV7-9 and J usage is TRBJ2-1; D is unresolved. V lost 1 base to trimming and J lost 6 bases, with 7 bases between them. The CDR3 contains 13 residues. Germline V gene data show CDR1 as SEHNR and CDR2 as FQNEAQ (reference sequence). The CDR3 sequence is CASSLGLPNEQFF. Written as DNA, the CDR3 is TGTGCCAGCAGCTTAGGACTTCCCAATGAGCAGTTCTTC.

The CDR3 sequence: CASSIRPTDLQPLHF. The DNA of the CDR3 is TGTGCCAGTAGTATACGGCCGACTGACTTGCAACCCCTCCACTTT. The chain combines TRBV19 with TRBJ1-6; D unclear. The CDR3 totals 15 residues. Trimming took 2 bases from V and 12 from J, leaving 17 bases between them. CDR1 is LNHDA and CDR2 is SQIVND in the germline V gene (reference sequence).

The V and J genes are TRBV2 and TRBJ2-2; 9 bases line up with TRBD1. Germline assignment: CDR1 SNHLY and CDR2 FYNNEI. Germline trimming cut 3 bases from V and 7 bases from J; bases unmatched to any gene: 9. This CDR3 has 16 amino acids. CDR3 amino acids: CASSDPGQGNIGELFF. The DNA of the CDR3 is TGTGCCAGCAGTGACCCGGGACAGGGTAATATCGGGGAGCTGTTTTTT. The variable domain in full, with the rest retrieved from reference TRBV2 and TRBJ2-2, is EPEVTQTPSHQVTQMGQEVILRCVPISNHLYFYWYRQILGQKVEFLVSFYNNEISEKSEIFDDQFSVERPDGSNFTLKIRSTKLEDSAMYFCASSDPGQGNIGELFFGEGSRLTVL.

This clone has only one observation. The chain recombines TRBV5-5 with TRBJ2-7; 10 bases are shared with TRBD1. The V gene's germline CDR1 is SGHKS and CDR2 YYEKEE (reference sequence). This CDR3 spans 14 amino acids. V was pared by 3 bases and J by 7 bases, with 7 bases of the junction left unmatched. The CDR3 DNA is TGTGCCAGCAGCTCAGACAGGGGGCGCTGGGAGCAGTACTTC. It codes for CASSSDRGRWEQYF.

J is TRBJ1-2 and V is TRBV25-1; unclear D gene. In germline, CDR1 is MGHDK, CDR2 SYGVNS. This CDR3 region has 15 residues. The V end was cut by 2 bases, the J end by 4 bases, with 14 bases between. The CDR3 protein is CASSEPSSGFYGYTF. The CDR3 DNA follows: TGTGCCAGCAGTGAACCCAGCTCCGGGTTCTATGGCTACACCTTC.

The chain carries TRBV15 and TRBJ2-3, with D tentatively TRBD2 (5 bases). Germline values: CDR1 LNHNV, CDR2 YYDKDF (reference sequence). Trimming removed 0 bases at V and 0 bases at J, with 10 bases between. The CDR3 totals 16 residues. CDR3 sequence: CATSRDEGDSTDTQYF. In nucleotides, the CDR3 is TGTGCCACCAGCAGAGATGAGGGAGACAGCACAGATACGCAGTATTTT. The whole variable domain, filled in from reference TRBV15 and TRBJ2-3, reads DAMVIQNPRYQVTQFGKPVTLSCSQTLNHNVMYWYQQKSSQAPKLLFHYYDKDFNNEADTPDNFQSRRPNTSFCFLDIRSPGLGDTAMYLCATSRDEGDSTDTQYFGPGTRLTVL.

This clone turned up a few times. This chain links TRBV7-9 with TRBJ2-2; D remains ambiguous. The germline CDR1 and CDR2 sequences are SEHNR and FQNEAQ (reference sequence). The CDR3 covers 15 residues. V was trimmed by 2 bases and J by 1 base, leaving 8 bases between them. The CDR3 bases are TGTGCCAGCAGCTTAACGAGCCAGAACACCGGGGAGCTGTTTTTT. It encodes CASSLTSQNTGELFF.

The gene calls are TRBV5-1 and TRBJ1-1, with TRBD1 matching over 7 bases. The V and J ends lost 4 bases and 4 bases, in that order; junction bases with no gene match: 13. In germline, CDR1 is SGHRS, CDR2 YFSETQ. This CDR3 spans 16 amino acids. CDR3 coding DNA: TGCGCCAGCAGCAAGGAACTTGGACAGGTTACCACTGAAGCTTTCTTT. This sequence encodes CASSKELGQVTTEAFF.

In DNA form, the CDR3 reads TGTGCCAGCAGGAGACAGGGGCCCGGGGAGCTGTTTTTT. This translates into CASRRQGPGELFF. The chain uses TRBV11-3 and TRBJ2-2; 8 bases align to TRBD1. The CDR3 is 13 amino acids. Germline CDR1 SGHNT, CDR2 YENEEA. V lost 6 bases and J lost 6; bases outside the gene matches: 3. The complete variable domain, with remaining parts taken from reference TRBV11-3 and TRBJ2-2, reads EAGVVQSPRYKIIEKKQPVAFWCNPISGHNTLYWYLQNLGQGPELLIRYENEEAVDDSQLPKDRFSAERLKGVDSTLKIQPAELGDSAVYLCASRRQGPGELFFGEGSRLTVL.